These 27 T cell receptor beta chains share one sample of origin, sequenced in a study of cytotoxic CD8 clonotypes in ibrutinib-treated CLL. TCRdb's copy holds only in-frame clones and misses some; the assay was immunoSEQ multiplex PCR. This table has 43,000 or so clones, approximately 70% appearing once. This sample comprised PBMCs, obtained after 24 months of ibrutinib treatment. Every receptor here comes from a human donor with chronic lymphocytic leukemia.

The chain uses TRBV11-2 and TRBJ1-1; D unclear. Germline CDR1 is SGHAT and CDR2 is FQNNGV. The CDR3 totals 15 residues. V dropped 5 bases and J dropped 1 base, with 14 bases sitting between them. CDR3 region: CASSLSVRGNTEAFF. DNA of the CDR3: TGTGCCAGCAGCCTATCGGTGCGAGGGAACACTGAAGCTTTCTTT.

V usage is TRBV5-6 and J usage is TRBJ1-4; D gene uncertain. Germline V CDR1 and CDR2: SGHDT, YYEEEE. The CDR3 spans 17 residues. Between the trimmed V and J ends, which lost 5 bases and 5 bases, there was a span of 22 bases. The CDR3 bases are TGTGCCAGCAGTAGAGGGCGAGAATACTTTAGGAATGAAAAACTGTTTTTT. It is translated as CASSRGREYFRNEKLFF. Filled out from reference TRBV5-6 and TRBJ1-4, the complete variable domain reads DAGVTQSPTHLIKTRGQQVTLRCSPKSGHDTVSWYQQALGQGPQFIFQYYEEEERQRGNFPDRFSGHQFPNYSSELNVNALLLGDSALYLCASSRGREYFRNEKLFFGSGTQLSVL.

This rearrangement joins TRBV6-5 to TRBJ2-2; D unclear. This CDR3 contains 13 residues. The germline V gene encodes CDR1 MNHEY and CDR2 SVGAGI. Between the trimmed V and J ends, which lost 4 bases and 1 base, there was a span of 4 bases. The CDR3 nucleotides are TGTGCCAGCAGTTCTGTGAACACCGGGGAGCTGTTTTTT. Its translation: CASSSVNTGELFF.

This sequence joins TRBV2 and TRBJ2-1, with D possibly being TRBD1 (6 bases). This CDR3 comprises 15 residues. Trimming left V 4 bases short and J 6 bases short, with 16 bases between. CDR1 SNHLY and CDR2 FYNNEI come from the germline V gene. DNA of the CDR3: TGTGCCAGCAGTGCCGACAGGATACTCACCAATGAGCAGTTCTTC. Translating it yields CASSADRILTNEQFF. The whole variable domain, filled in from reference TRBV2 and TRBJ2-1, reads EPEVTQTPSHQVTQMGQEVILRCVPISNHLYFYWYRQILGQKVEFLVSFYNNEISEKSEIFDDQFSVERPDGSNFTLKIRSTKLEDSAMYFCASSADRILTNEQFFGPGTRLTVL.

The J gene is TRBJ1-1, the V gene TRBV4-2; 8 nucleotides align to TRBD1. The CDR3 contains 15 residues. From germline, CDR1 is LGHNA and CDR2 YNFKEQ. V was clipped by 3 bases and J by 5 bases; unmatched bases: 8. The CDR3: CASSQDRAGRTEAFF. CDR3 nucleotides: TGTGCCAGCAGCCAGGACAGGGCGGGGAGAACTGAAGCTTTCTTT.

This clone was picked up many times. The chain carries TRBV6-1 and TRBJ1-6, with 9 bases fitting TRBD1. This CDR3 has 16 amino acids. Losses at the gene ends were 2 bases for V and 7 bases for J; bases not matched to a gene: 6. Germline CDR1 and CDR2: MNHNS and SASEGT. The CDR3, as DNA: TGTGCCAGCAGTGAAACGGCCGGGACAGGGAATTCACCCCTCCACTTT. The encoded protein is CASSETAGTGNSPLHF.

CDR3: CASRRGGDSYGYTF. The CDR3 nucleotides are TGTGCCAGCAGAAGGGGCGGGGACTCCTATGGCTACACCTTC. The V and J genes are TRBV28 and TRBJ1-2, with D perhaps matching TRBD1 (5 bases). V lost 6 bases and J lost 4, with 15 bases in between. CDR3 length equals 14 residues. CDR1 MDHEN and CDR2 SYDVKM come from the germline V gene.

The V gene is TRBV4-1, the J gene TRBJ2-3; D is possibly TRBD2 (5 bases). Germline V gene lookup returns CDR1 MGHRA and CDR2 YSYEKL. The ends were cut back, 4 bases at V and 0 bases at J, with 14 bases in the middle. This CDR3 comprises 16 residues. The DNA for the CDR3 is TGCGCCAGCAGCCCATGGGAGACATTAAGCACAGATACGCAGTATTTT. Translation gives CASSPWETLSTDTQYF.

This chain connects TRBV6-5 to TRBJ2-7, with 12 bases fitting TRBD2. Germline-derived CDR1 and CDR2 are MNHEY and SVGAGI. After removal of 8 bases from V and 3 bases from J, the junction contained 8 bases not matched to a gene. The CDR3 contains 15 residues. CDR3 region: CASQRRLAGVYEQYF. The CDR3 DNA reads as TGTGCCAGCCAGAGACGACTAGCGGGGGTCTACGAGCAGTACTTC.

A few counts support this clone. The CDR3 here is CASSYQYRGDTDTQYF. DNA for the CDR3: TGTGCCAGCAGTTACCAATACAGGGGCGACACAGATACGCAGTATTTT. This rearrangement joins TRBV6-5 to TRBJ2-3, with 7 bases lining up with TRBD1. Germline assignment: CDR1 MNHEY and CDR2 SVGAGI. The CDR3 loop spans 16 amino acids. The trim removed 2 bases at V and 2 bases at J, leaving 7 bases unmatched.

The CDR3 region has the DNA TGTGCCAGCTCACTGACTAGCGGGAGCTCCTACGAGCAGTACTTC. It specifies CASSLTSGSSYEQYF. The genes are TRBV18 and TRBJ2-7, with 12 bases identical to TRBD2. The CDR3 runs to 15 residues. Germline V gene lookup returns CDR1 KGHSH and CDR2 LQKENI. The J segment lost 0 bases and the V segment lost 4 bases, leaving 1 base of the junction unmatched.

This clone is categorized as medium-sized. The chain's CDR3 is CASSANSMNTEAFF. The CDR3 DNA reads TGTGCCAGCAGTGCCAACAGTATGAACACTGAAGCTTTCTTT. The V gene is TRBV6-1, the J gene TRBJ1-1; no clear D gene. The CDR3 totals 14 residues. The germline CDR1 and CDR2 sequences are MNHNS and SASEGT. Trimming removed 4 bases at V and 0 bases at J, with 9 bases between.

This clone showed up just a few times. The chain uses TRBV28 and TRBJ1-1; 8 bases fit TRBD1. CDR3 length: 13 residues. CDR1 MDHEN and CDR2 SYDVKM come from the germline V gene. Trimming removed 6 bases from V and 4 bases from J; junction bases left unmatched: 4. Written as DNA, the CDR3 is TGTGCCAGCAGACAGGGGGGTGGCACTGAAGCTTTCTTT. It codes for CASRQGGGTEAFF.

The chain has TRBV9 and TRBJ1-3; D may be TRBD1 (5 bases). Trimming cost V 0 bases and J 0 bases, with 7 bases left between them. Germline V lookup: CDR1 SGDLS, CDR2 YYNGEE. The CDR3 sequence is 15 residues long. The CDR3: CASSVGGNSGNTIYF. The DNA of the CDR3 is TGTGCCAGCAGCGTAGGGGGGAACTCTGGAAACACCATATATTTT.

The chain uses TRBV7-2 and TRBJ2-3, with unresolved D. In germline, CDR1 is SGHTA, CDR2 FQGNSA. V was trimmed by 5 bases and J by 7 bases, leaving 7 bases between them. The CDR3 has 11 residues. CDR3 sequence: CASSMGYTQYF. In nucleotides, the CDR3 is TGTGCCAGCAGCATGGGGTATACGCAGTATTTT.

The chain joins TRBV19 to TRBJ1-1; D call uncertain. The CDR3 has 15 amino acids. Per germline, CDR1 LNHDA and CDR2 SQIVND (reference sequence). Deletions cut 8 bases from V and 0 bases from J, with 16 bases between. CDR3 sequence: CASREQSLLNTEAFF. CDR3 bases: TGTGCCAGTCGGGAACAGTCCCTTTTGAACACTGAAGCTTTCTTT.

This chain connects TRBV18 to TRBJ2-7, with TRBD2 identical over 7 bases. After removal of 4 bases from V and 3 bases from J, the junction contained 6 bases not matched to a gene. The length of the CDR3 is 14 residues. Germline CDR1 KGHSH, CDR2 LQKENI. This CDR3 reads CASSRSGTIYEQYF. The CDR3 region has the DNA TGTGCCAGCTCACGCTCCGGGACTATCTACGAGCAGTACTTC.

This clone appeared once. V usage is TRBV30 and J usage is TRBJ2-3; D is ambiguous. Trimming removed 0 bases at V and 6 bases at J, with 4 bases between. Germline-derived CDR1 and CDR2 are GTSNPN and SVGIG (reference sequence). There are 11 residues in the CDR3. CDR3 DNA: TGTGCCTGGAGTGTTCAGGATACGCAGTATTTT. Translation gives CAWSVQDTQYF.

There are a few counts of this clone. The chain uses TRBV5-1 and TRBJ2-3; 9 bases agree with TRBD2. Germline V CDR1 and CDR2: SGHRS, YFSETQ. The CDR3 totals 16 residues. Trimming removed 6 bases from V and 2 bases from J; junction bases left unmatched: 10. Here the CDR3 reads CASTFKSGGLTDTQYF. DNA for the CDR3: TGCGCCAGCACCTTTAAAAGCGGGGGGCTCACAGATACGCAGTATTTT.

The rearrangement joins TRBV18 to TRBJ2-3, with a weak D call TRBD2 (6 bases). The CDR3 consists of 14 residues. Germline V CDR1 and CDR2: KGHSH, LQKENI. Trimming cost V 4 bases and J 1 base, with 9 bases left between them. The CDR3 nucleotides read TGTGCCAGCTCACGGGACTTGGGCACAGATACGCAGTATTTT. Translating gives CASSRDLGTDTQYF.

The rearrangement joins TRBV6-1 to TRBJ2-4, with D unclear. V lost 2 bases to trimming and J lost 8 bases, with 7 bases between them. CDR3 length equals 12 residues. Per the germline V gene, CDR1 is MNHNS and CDR2 is SASEGT. For the CDR3, the DNA is TGTGCCAGCAGTGAATGGCCGGACATTCAGTACTTC. Amino acids: CASSEWPDIQYF.

This clone came up once. The chain uses TRBV11-2 and TRBJ1-1, with D unclear. Germline assignment: CDR1 SGHAT and CDR2 FQNNGV. V lost 1 base, J lost 0 bases, and 9 bases lay in between. There are 15 residues in the CDR3. The DNA for the CDR3 is TGTGCCAGCAGCTTAGGCGTCCGAATGAACACTGAAGCTTTCTTT. Translated: CASSLGVRMNTEAFF.

The V gene is TRBV5-1, the J gene TRBJ1-1; D is undetermined. Germline V gene lookup returns CDR1 SGHRS and CDR2 YFSETQ. This CDR3 is built from 14 residues. V was cut by 0 bases and J by 5 bases, with 11 bases left in between. CDR3 protein: CASSLAGRLTEAFF. CDR3 nucleotides: TGCGCCAGCAGCTTGGCTGGGCGATTGACTGAAGCTTTCTTT.

Regarding this clone: In the same sample, other DNA sequences code for this CDR3. This rearrangement joins TRBV19 to TRBJ1-5; tentative D call: TRBD1 (5 bases). Germline V lookup: CDR1 LNHDA, CDR2 SQIVND (reference sequence). This CDR3 contains 16 residues. Trimming took 3 bases from V and 1 from J, leaving 13 bases between them. The CDR3 sequence: CASSIGGWGSNQPQHF. CDR3 nucleotide sequence: TGTGCCAGTAGTATTGGGGGATGGGGCAGCAATCAGCCCCAGCATTTT.

The V and J genes are TRBV6-6 and TRBJ2-1; 8 nucleotides line up with TRBD1. CDR3 length: 13 residues. Germline V gene lookup returns CDR1 MNHNY and CDR2 SVGAGI (reference sequence). The junction had 4 bases not matched to a gene; V was cut back by 5 bases and J by 7 bases. The CDR3 loop reads CASSTQGENEQFF. In DNA form, the CDR3 reads TGTGCCAGCAGTACACAGGGGGAGAATGAGCAGTTCTTC.

The chain joins TRBV21-1 to TRBJ1-3. TRBV21-1 is a pseudogene locus. This CDR3 has 15 residues. CDR3 in DNA: TGTGCCAGCAGCAAAGCGCCGATGGGAGGAAACACCATATATTTT. Translated: CASSKAPMGGNTIYF.

The rearrangement joins TRBV14 to TRBJ2-1; no clear D gene. The germline CDR1 and CDR2 sequences are SGHDN and FVKESK. CDR3 length: 13 residues. V was shortened by 1 base and J by 4 bases, with 5 bases between the two germline ends. As DNA, the CDR3 is TGTGCCAGCAGCCAAGTGGGTTACAATGAGCAGTTCTTC. Protein sequence: CASSQVGYNEQFF.